The text below deals with one TCR beta chain. These data originate in a study of T cell repertoires in ileal Crohn's disease. This sample's time point: proximal margin of the surgical specimen (macroscopically non-inflamed). Sequenced by immunoSEQ multiplex PCR; TCRdb stores in-frame clones only, minus some. Among around 3,000 clones listed, 70% to 80% were seen once. Germline V gene data show CDR1 as LNHDA and CDR2 as SQIVND (reference sequence). Deletions cut 9 bases from V and 0 bases from J, with 11 bases between. This CDR3 comprises 13 residues. The V gene is TRBV19, the J gene TRBJ2-5, with D unresolved. Sequencing was done on a sample of ileal tissue. The TCR was taken from an adult with Crohn's disease. CDR3 in DNA: TGTGCCAGCTCCCGGGCCTACCAAGAGACCCAGTACTTC. This codes for CASSRAYQETQYF.